These 4 T cell receptor beta chains were all obtained from the same sample, sequenced in a study of cytomegalovirus exposure and HLA in healthy donors. PCR used 60 Vbeta primers and 13 Jbeta primers. The assay was immunoSEQ multiplex PCR, and TCRdb's table has in-frame clones only and misses some. Of approximately 150,000 clones in the sample, around 75% were seen once. The sequenced material came from PBMCs. The receptors shown here come from a human donor in good health.

The chain recombines TRBV7-2 with TRBJ2-5; 14 positions agree with TRBD2. V lost 5 bases to trimming and J lost 10 bases; unmatched junction nucleotides: 9. Germline V gives CDR1 SGHTA, CDR2 FQGNSA. The CDR3 is 15 amino acids. CDR3 DNA sequence: TGTGCCAGCAGCCCCCGGACTAGCGGGGGGTTTGGCCAGTACTTC. Translated, it gives CASSPRTSGGFGQYF.

The chain recombines TRBV5-6 with TRBJ1-1, with D perhaps matching TRBD1 (6 bases). V was pared by 4 bases and J by 11 bases, with 21 bases between. Germline V gene lookup returns CDR1 SGHDT and CDR2 YYEEEE. The CDR3 covers 14 residues. The DNA for the CDR3 is TGTGCCAGCAGCACCTCCGGGACACGGTCAGGGGCTTTCTTT. Its translation: CASSTSGTRSGAFF.

The CDR3 region is CASSRLDRVIYGYTF. CDR3 coding DNA: TGTGCCAGTAGTAGGCTGGACAGGGTAATCTATGGCTACACCTTC. The chain joins TRBV19 to TRBJ1-2, with TRBD1 identical over 8 bases. V gave up 4 bases and J gave up 4 bases; unmatched junction bases: 8. Germline-derived CDR1 and CDR2 are LNHDA and SQIVND (reference sequence). This CDR3 is built from 15 residues.

This CDR3 reads CASSRARWSGTDTQYF. CDR3 sequence (DNA): TGCGCCAGCAGCCGGGCCCGGTGGTCTGGCACAGATACGCAGTATTTT. The chain employs TRBV4-3 and TRBJ2-3; D not certain. V dropped 4 bases and J dropped 1 base, with 15 bases sitting between them. Germline assignment: CDR1 LGHNA and CDR2 YSLEER. CDR3 length: 16 amino acids.